A single sample gave rise to the 19 T cell receptor beta chains below, sequenced in a study of blood T cell repertoires in COVID-19. The repertoire was sequenced with immunoSEQ multiplex PCR; TCRdb's copy has only in-frame clones and lacks some. The sample includes approximately 76,000 clones, approximately 88% of them seen just once. Specimen: peripheral blood. The source of these receptors is a man between 25 and 39 years old with acute or convalescent COVID-19.

This rearrangement joins TRBV11-2 to TRBJ1-1; a weak D match, TRBD1 (5 bases). CDR1 is SGHAT and CDR2 is FQNNGV in the germline V gene. The length of the CDR3 is 13 residues. V was pared by 5 bases and J by 6 bases, with 13 bases between. CDR3 region: CASSLFRVSEAFF. The CDR3, as DNA: TGTGCCAGCAGCCTATTCAGGGTTTCTGAAGCTTTCTTT.

This clone is a singleton in its sample. V is TRBV27 and J is TRBJ2-2; 9 nucleotides agree with TRBD1. Germline CDR1 reads MNHEY; CDR2 reads SMNVEV (reference sequence). This CDR3 spans 14 amino acids. The V gene end was trimmed by 5 bases and the J gene end by 8 bases; junction bases not matched to a gene: 6. The CDR3 reads CASSQNRGPGELFF. CDR3 in DNA: TGTGCCAGCAGTCAGAACAGGGGGCCTGGGGAGCTGTTTTTT.

About this clone: Distinct nucleotide sequences in the sample also encode this CDR3. This chain links TRBV18 with TRBJ2-5, with D unresolved. Trimming left V 4 bases short and J 3 bases short, with 6 bases between. Germline V gene sequence: CDR1 KGHSH, CDR2 LQKENI. The CDR3 loop spans 12 amino acids. The CDR3 region has the DNA TGTGCCAGCTCACTACTTAAAGAGACCCAGTACTTC. Translated: CASSLLKETQYF.

The chain is built from TRBV19 and TRBJ1-6, with 8 bases lining up with TRBD1. Germline V CDR1 and CDR2: LNHDA, SQIVND (reference sequence). This CDR3 comprises 14 residues. The V segment lost 5 bases and the J segment 7 bases; nucleotides outside the gene matches: 4. The CDR3 sequence is CASSRNRGNSPLHF. The DNA of the CDR3 is TGTGCCAGTAGTCGGAACAGGGGGAATTCACCCCTCCACTTT.

The V gene is TRBV19, the J gene TRBJ2-7; a possible D gene is TRBD2 (6 bases). The CDR3 spans 13 residues. Germline assignment: CDR1 LNHDA and CDR2 SQIVND (reference sequence). The V and J ends lost 5 bases and 4 bases respectively, with 12 bases between them. As DNA, the CDR3 is TGTGCCAGTAGTTTCGGTGCGGGATACGAGCAGTACTTC. This encodes CASSFGAGYEQYF. Together with reference TRBV19 and TRBJ2-7, the CDR3 gives the full variable domain: DGGITQSPKYLFRKEGQNVTLSCEQNLNHDAMYWYRQDPGQGLRLIYYSQIVNDFQKGDIAEGYSVSREKKESFPLTVTSAQKNPTAFYLCASSFGAGYEQYFGPGTRLTVT.

J is TRBJ1-5 and V is TRBV4-3; D remains ambiguous. Per the germline V gene, CDR1 is LGHNA and CDR2 is YSLEER. Trimming removed 1 base from V and 3 bases from J, with 7 bases in between. The CDR3 extends over 14 amino acids. This CDR3 is CASSQGRNNQPQHF. DNA of the CDR3: TGCGCCAGCAGCCAAGGTAGAAACAATCAGCCCCAGCATTTT.

V gene TRBV28 combines with J gene TRBJ1-2; D is possibly TRBD1 (6 bases). The CDR3 has 14 residues. The V and J ends lost 6 bases and 0 bases respectively, with 11 bases between them. Germline loops: CDR1 MDHEN, CDR2 SYDVKM. CDR3 coding DNA: TGTGCCAGCAGCTGGGGGCCTGCTAACTATGGCTACACCTTC. Its translation: CASSWGPANYGYTF.

This sequence joins TRBV7-9 and TRBJ2-5; the match to TRBD2 covers 9 bases. Germline V gives CDR1 SEHNR, CDR2 FQNEAQ (reference sequence). The CDR3 runs to 15 residues. V was clipped by 4 bases and J by 5 bases; unmatched bases: 8. CDR3: CASSYRGRAGETQYF. As DNA, the CDR3 is TGTGCCAGCAGCTATCGCGGGAGGGCCGGGGAGACCCAGTACTTC.

CDR3 loop: CASSSPHSVEDTEAFF. Here the CDR3 DNA reads TGTGCCAGCAGCTCACCCCATAGTGTGGAGGACACTGAAGCTTTCTTT. The rearrangement joins TRBV5-4 to TRBJ1-1; D remains ambiguous. CDR1 and CDR2 from the germline V gene are SGHNT and YYREEE (reference sequence). This CDR3 is 16 amino acids long. Trimming left V 3 bases short and J 3 bases short, with 18 bases between.

V and J are TRBV19 and TRBJ1-1, with 8 nucleotides matching TRBD1. CDR1 LNHDA and CDR2 SQIVND come from the germline V gene (reference sequence). The CDR3 is made up of 15 amino acids. The trim removed 6 bases at V and 5 bases at J, leaving 11 bases unmatched. The CDR3 DNA follows: TGTGCCAGTAGACGACAGGGGACCGCCACGACTGAAGCTTTCTTT. Encoded protein: CASRRQGTATTEAFF.

This clone came up a few times. The rearrangement links TRBV29-1 to TRBJ1-1, with D tentatively TRBD1 (5 bases). Germline values: CDR1 SQVTM, CDR2 ANQGSEA. This CDR3 is 15 amino acids long. V dropped 4 bases and J dropped 0 bases, with 15 bases sitting between them. For the CDR3, the DNA is TGCAGCGTTGGGGGGGACGCCTTTCTGAACACTGAAGCTTTCTTT. This sequence encodes CSVGGDAFLNTEAFF.

In DNA form, the CDR3 reads TGTGCCAGCAGTGAAATACGGGGAAATCAGCCCCAGCATTTT. Encoded protein: CASSEIRGNQPQHF. The chain recombines TRBV2 with TRBJ1-5, with D uncertain. V gave up 2 bases and J gave up 4 bases, with 9 bases separating them. There are 14 residues in the CDR3. CDR1 and CDR2 from the germline V gene are SNHLY and FYNNEI. Drawing the rest from reference TRBV2 and TRBJ1-5, the complete variable domain is EPEVTQTPSHQVTQMGQEVILRCVPISNHLYFYWYRQILGQKVEFLVSFYNNEISEKSEIFDDQFSVERPDGSNFTLKIRSTKLEDSAMYFCASSEIRGNQPQHFGDGTRLSIL.

This clone has a handful of counts. The chain has TRBV7-9 and TRBJ1-5, with 10 bases that match TRBD1. Trimming cost V 3 bases and J 3 bases; bases outside gene matches: 2. Germline V gene data show CDR1 as SEHNR and CDR2 as FQNEAQ (reference sequence). The CDR3 has 15 residues. The CDR3 reads CASSFDRGPNQPQHF. The CDR3, as DNA: TGTGCCAGCAGCTTTGACAGGGGGCCCAATCAGCCCCAGCATTTT.

The CDR3 DNA sequence: TGTGCCAGCAGCTTACCGGGACAAGGCACTGAAGCTTTCTTT. Its protein is CASSLPGQGTEAFF. This chain uses TRBV7-9 with TRBJ1-1; D is perhaps TRBD1 (6 bases). Germline V gene data show CDR1 as SEHNR and CDR2 as FQNEAQ (reference sequence). The V and J ends lost 2 bases and 4 bases respectively, with 11 bases between them. The CDR3 runs to 14 residues.

The rearrangement links TRBV19 to TRBJ1-1, with unresolved D. The CDR3 totals 12 residues. Germline CDR1 is LNHDA and CDR2 is SQIVND (reference sequence). Trimming cost V 9 bases and J 5 bases, with 13 bases left between them. The CDR3 protein is CASEGGATEAFF. The CDR3 nucleotides read TGTGCCAGCGAAGGAGGTGCGACTGAAGCTTTCTTT.

The gene calls are TRBV5-1 and TRBJ2-1; 9 bases agree with TRBD2. CDR3 length equals 15 residues. Germline loops: CDR1 SGHRS, CDR2 YFSETQ. Unmatched junction bases numbered 13, after V lost 0 bases and J lost 15 bases. In DNA form, the CDR3 reads TGCGCCAGCAGCTTGGCCCTTAGCGGGAGCCGGGGAGGGTTCTTC. Translation: CASSLALSGSRGGFF.

The chain uses TRBV28 and TRBJ2-7, with TRBD2 matching over 13 bases. CDR1 and CDR2 (germline): MDHEN, SYDVKM. CDR3 length equals 15 residues. The V and J ends lost 5 bases and 6 bases, in that order; junction bases with no gene match: 7. CDR3: CASSRTSGRAAEQYF. CDR3 in DNA: TGTGCCAGCAGTAGAACTAGCGGGAGGGCCGCCGAGCAGTACTTC.

The rearrangement joins TRBV6-5 to TRBJ1-2; tentative D call: TRBD1 (6 bases). CDR3 length: 15 amino acids. The V gene lost 7 bases and the J gene lost 2 bases, with 17 bases spanning the gap. Germline V CDR1 and CDR2: MNHEY, SVGAGI. CDR3 nucleotides: TGTGCCAGCACCGAGAGGAACAGGGACAACTATGGCTACACCTTC. Amino acids: CASTERNRDNYGYTF.

This sequence joins TRBV9 and TRBJ2-7; tentative D call: TRBD2 (6 bases). The germline CDR1 and CDR2 sequences are SGDLS and YYNGEE. The CDR3 is 14 amino acids. V was shortened by 3 bases and J by 2 bases, with 12 bases between the two germline ends. CDR3 amino acids: CASSAGGRPYEQYF. For the CDR3, the DNA is TGTGCCAGCAGCGCCGGGGGTCGACCCTACGAGCAGTACTTC.